The text below deals with one T cell receptor (beta chain). Mismatch with germline at one junction end may stem from a read error. Primers used in a second PCR of roughly 7 to 12 cycles were a sample-barcoded 5' primer and a J-beta primer mix. The template-switch adaptor, which had 12 random nucleotides, put a tag on each cDNA molecule. One entry per CDR3 protein, called by TCRdb with MiXCR from the 5' RACE reads. This sample has around 1.1 million distinct CDR3 sequences, with more than 30% found just once. Germline assignment: CDR1 SGHTA and CDR2 FQGNSA. CDR3 length: 13 amino acids. The sample belongs to a study of blood T cells in healthy people across ages. The wider study: In model experiments, template switching was able to capture about one barcoded beta molecule for every two T cells that were present.

The source material was blood. The receptor was derived from a man younger than 35 in good health. This chain links TRBV7-2 with TRBJ1-2; the D is unclear. The CDR3 sequence: CASSVAAGNGYTF. CDR3 DNA sequence: TGTGCCAGCAGCGTAGCGGCGGGGAACGGCTACACCTTC.